The 27 T cell receptor beta chains in this list originate from one sample, sequenced in a study of beta chain features in type 1 diabetes. The whole isolated RNA underwent reverse transcription, so sequencing captured expressed TCRB transcripts. Clones were sequenced by immunoSEQ multiplex PCR, and TCRdb holds only the in-frame ones, with some missing. The sample has 250,000 to 350,000 clones, 14% seen once; the top ten hold 6.7%. The sequenced sample was central memory CD4+ T cells from blood. The source is a man aged 25-40 years in good health.

This clone was picked up many times. The chain uses TRBV4-1 and TRBJ2-6; no clear D gene. CDR1 and CDR2 (germline): MGHRA, YSYEKL. The CDR3 sequence is 14 residues long. Trimming removed 4 bases from V and 0 bases from J, with 4 bases in between. CDR3 sequence: CASSRDSGANVLTF. Written as DNA, the CDR3 is TGCGCCAGCAGCCGGGACTCTGGGGCCAACGTCCTGACTTTC.

This clone was observed a few times. The chain is built from TRBV29-1 and TRBJ1-1; D perhaps matches TRBD1 (5 bases). Germline V gives CDR1 SQVTM, CDR2 ANQGSEA. Trimming left V 3 bases short and J 6 bases short, with 11 bases between. CDR3 length: 12 amino acids. The CDR3 DNA follows: TGCAGCGTTGAGGAGGGGTTCGCTGAAGCTTTCTTT. It codes for CSVEEGFAEAFF.

The V gene is TRBV9, the J gene TRBJ2-7; D is possibly TRBD1 (7 bases). The CDR3 consists of 13 residues. The germline V gene has CDR1 SGDLS and CDR2 YYNGEE. The V and J ends lost 5 bases and 5 bases respectively, with 14 bases between them. The chain's CDR3 is CASSRAGQNEQYV. CDR3 nucleotide sequence: TGTGCCAGCAGTCGCGCGGGACAGAACGAGCAGTACGTC.

This clone was picked up a small number of times. J is TRBJ2-3 and V is TRBV7-8; possibly TRBD1 or TRBD2 for D (5 bases each). There are 15 residues in the CDR3. V shed 5 bases and J shed 2 bases, with 14 bases lying between them. Germline values: CDR1 SGHVS, CDR2 FQNEAQ. The CDR3 region is CASSAREGNTDTQYF. In DNA form, the CDR3 reads TGTGCCAGCAGCGCTAGAGAGGGGAACACAGATACGCAGTATTTT.

There are a few counts of this clone. The genes are TRBV7-2 and TRBJ2-1, with D tentatively TRBD2 (5 bases). V shed 1 base and J shed 6 bases, with 13 bases lying between them. The germline CDR1 and CDR2 sequences are SGHTA and FQGNSA. The CDR3 is made up of 15 amino acids. CDR3 in amino acids: CASSLGFRGSNEQFF. The CDR3 region has the DNA TGTGCCAGCAGCTTAGGGTTTCGGGGTTCCAATGAGCAGTTCTTC.

CDR3 region: CASSYRDGNTGELFF. CDR3 coding DNA: TGTGCCAGCAGTTACAGGGACGGGAACACCGGGGAGCTGTTTTTT. The J gene is TRBJ2-2, the V gene TRBV6-6; D could derive from TRBD1 or TRBD2 (5 bases each). Germline values: CDR1 MNHNY, CDR2 SVGAGI (reference sequence). The CDR3 runs 15 residues. Trimming removed 2 bases at V and 1 base at J, with 8 bases between.

CDR3 protein: CASSLGATTALYEQYF. CDR3 DNA: TGTGCCAGCAGCTTAGGTGCGACTACGGCCCTTTACGAGCAGTACTTC. The rearrangement links TRBV7-9 to TRBJ2-7, with a weak D call TRBD2 (5 bases). Trimming took 1 base from V and 4 from J, leaving 17 bases between them. CDR3 length: 16 residues. The germline gives CDR1 SEHNR, CDR2 FQNEAQ (reference sequence).

The chain joins TRBV25-1 to TRBJ2-5, with D perhaps TRBD1 or TRBD2 (6 bases each). CDR1 MGHDK and CDR2 SYGVNS come from the germline V gene. V was pared by 3 bases and J by 5 bases, with 25 bases between. There are 18 residues in the CDR3. CDR3 loop: CASSDSWAGARGRETQYF. The CDR3 DNA reads TGTGCCAGCAGTGACTCCTGGGCTGGGGCTAGGGGGAGGGAGACCCAGTACTTC.

The chain links TRBV6-5 to TRBJ1-5; weak D call: TRBD1 (5 bases). This CDR3 region has 14 residues. Germline values: CDR1 MNHEY, CDR2 SVGAGI. Deletions cut 6 bases from V and 4 bases from J, with 13 bases between. This CDR3 reads CASSNQGPNQPQHF. The CDR3 region has the DNA TGTGCCAGCAGCAACCAGGGACCTAATCAGCCCCAGCATTTT.

The chain joins TRBV6-5 to TRBJ2-7; 9 positions agree with TRBD1. Looked up from germline, CDR1 is MNHEY and CDR2 is SVGAGI. The J segment lost 3 bases and the V segment lost 0 bases, leaving 0 bases of the junction unmatched. The CDR3 has 14 amino acids. Here the CDR3 reads CASSYSGQGYEQYF. The CDR3 DNA reads TGTGCCAGCAGTTACTCGGGACAGGGCTACGAGCAGTACTTC.

The rearrangement uses TRBV18 and TRBJ1-5; maybe TRBD1 (6 bases). CDR3 length: 15 residues. Trimming stripped 1 base from V and 3 bases from J, with 10 bases between. Germline values: CDR1 KGHSH, CDR2 LQKENI. The CDR3 bases are TGTGCCAGCTCACCACGGGAGGGGGTCAATCAGCCCCAGCATTTT. The encoded protein is CASSPREGVNQPQHF.

This clone was counted between two and nine times. V is TRBV5-6 and J is TRBJ2-5; 7 bases are a match to TRBD1. Trimming at V came to 2 bases and at J to 2 bases, leaving 3 bases not matched to a gene. Looked up from germline, CDR1 is SGHDT and CDR2 is YYEEEE. The CDR3 contains 14 residues. For the CDR3, the DNA is TGTGCCAGCAGCTTCGGGACAGTTCAAGAGACCCAGTACTTC. This gives the protein CASSFGTVQETQYF.

About this clone itself: A much larger clonotype is one base distant, so this may be a read error. The sample has other DNA sequences that encode this CDR3 too. The chain combines TRBV11-2 with TRBJ2-3; D not certain. The CDR3 has 12 amino acids. The V and J ends lost 5 bases and 2 bases respectively, with 5 bases between them. Germline values: CDR1 SGHAT, CDR2 FQNNGV. CDR3 nucleotide sequence: TGTGCCAGCAGCCTGAACACAGATACGCAGTATTTT. Its translation: CASSLNTDTQYF.

The chain employs TRBV11-2 and TRBJ2-1, with 11 positions matching TRBD2. The CDR3 is made up of 14 amino acids. The J segment lost 7 bases and the V segment lost 5 bases, leaving 4 bases of the junction unmatched. Germline V gene lookup returns CDR1 SGHAT and CDR2 FQNNGV. The CDR3 nucleotides are TGTGCCAGCAGCATAAGACTAGCGGGGAATGAGCAGTTCTTC. It is translated as CASSIRLAGNEQFF.

This clone was counted between two and nine times. The rearrangement links TRBV6-1 to TRBJ2-2; D gene ambiguous. Trimming left V 4 bases short and J 2 bases short, with 8 bases between. This CDR3 has 14 amino acids. Per germline, CDR1 MNHNS and CDR2 SASEGT. The CDR3 loop is CASSVRANTGELFF. CDR3 coding DNA: TGTGCCAGCAGTGTAAGGGCCAACACCGGGGAGCTGTTTTTT.

In this sample, this clone turned up many times. The chain couples TRBV7-2 to TRBJ2-2, with 10 nucleotides matching TRBD2. The germline V gene has CDR1 SGHTA and CDR2 FQGNSA. The length of the CDR3 is 15 residues. V gave up 3 bases and J gave up 4 bases; unmatched junction bases: 2. CDR3 residues: CASSFLAGGTGELFF. The CDR3 region has the DNA TGTGCCAGCAGCTTTTTAGCGGGAGGCACCGGGGAGCTGTTTTTT.

The table lists this clone with many counts. The CDR3 spells CASSLLEVNTEAFF. CDR3 coding DNA: TGTGCCAGCAGCCTCCTAGAGGTGAACACTGAAGCTTTCTTT. The chain uses TRBV14 and TRBJ1-1, with D unclear. CDR1 is SGHDN and CDR2 is FVKESK in the germline V gene. The CDR3 consists of 14 residues. V was clipped by 4 bases and J by 0 bases, with 9 bases between them.

This clone has a handful of counts. This chain links TRBV2 with TRBJ2-5; 7 bases align to TRBD2. This CDR3 is 15 amino acids long. The V gene end was trimmed by 3 bases and the J gene end by 0 bases; junction bases not matched to a gene: 4. Germline CDR1 SNHLY, CDR2 FYNNEI. The CDR3 sequence is CASSDLAVYQETQYF. The CDR3 nucleotides read TGTGCCAGCAGTGACCTAGCGGTGTACCAAGAGACCCAGTACTTC.

A few counts support this clone. J is TRBJ2-1 and V is TRBV2; D might be TRBD1 (6 bases). Germline CDR1 is SNHLY and CDR2 is FYNNEI. This CDR3 region has 13 residues. V dropped 6 bases and J dropped 7 bases, with 13 bases sitting between them. DNA of the CDR3: TGTGCCAGCAGCTTCACAGGGATGAATGAGCAGTTCTTC. Its protein is CASSFTGMNEQFF.

The V and J genes are TRBV18 and TRBJ1-3; D may be TRBD1 (6 bases). Germline V gene data show CDR1 as KGHSH and CDR2 as LQKENI. Trimming left V 6 bases short and J 0 bases short, with 12 bases between. The length of the CDR3 is 15 residues. Here the CDR3 reads CASSPTGNSGNTIYF. CDR3 nucleotides: TGTGCCAGCTCGCCCACAGGGAACTCTGGAAACACCATATATTTT.

This clone occurred a few times. The chain has TRBV5-1 and TRBJ1-1; D remains ambiguous. Germline assignment: CDR1 SGHRS and CDR2 YFSETQ. Trimming removed 2 bases at V and 0 bases at J, with 17 bases between. The CDR3 runs 17 residues. The DNA for the CDR3 is TGCGCCAGCAGCTTTTTGGGAGAATTGAGGATGAACACTGAAGCTTTCTTT. This gives the protein CASSFLGELRMNTEAFF.

This clone was counted a few times. This rearrangement joins TRBV5-1 to TRBJ1-4; a weak D match, TRBD1 (6 bases). There are 13 residues in the CDR3. Deletions cut 4 bases from V and 13 bases from J, with 17 bases between. Germline V CDR1 and CDR2: SGHRS, YFSETQ. The CDR3 DNA is TGCGCCAGCAGCCAAACACAGGGCGCGGGACTGTTTTTT. Protein: CASSQTQGAGLFF.

The V gene is TRBV9, the J gene TRBJ1-1, with D possibly TRBD1 on 5 matching bases. V was clipped by 4 bases and J by 5 bases, with 18 bases between them. This CDR3 has 15 residues. Germline CDR1 is SGDLS and CDR2 is YYNGEE. The CDR3 region is CASSPRGRGRTEAFF. CDR3 bases: TGTGCCAGCAGCCCGCGAGGGAGGGGTCGGACTGAAGCTTTCTTT.

This clone turned up a few times. A junction end diverges from the germline sequence, so it may reflect a read error. The gene calls are TRBV10-3 and TRBJ1-2; D perhaps matches TRBD1 (6 bases). This CDR3 has 11 residues. Germline loops: CDR1 ENHRY, CDR2 SYGVKD. CDR3 DNA sequence: TGTGCCAGCAGTACAGGGACGGGCTACACCTTC. As protein: CASSTGTGYTF.

The V and J genes are TRBV7-7 and TRBJ2-5; the match to TRBD2 covers 10 bases. J lost 4 bases, V lost 7 bases, and 6 bases had no gene match. The germline gives CDR1 SSHAT, CDR2 FNYEAQ (reference sequence). The CDR3 runs to 14 residues. The CDR3 sequence: CASISKRGGETQYF. The CDR3 DNA is TGTGCCAGCATCTCCAAGCGGGGGGGAGAGACCCAGTACTTC.

J is TRBJ1-6 and V is TRBV4-1; tentatively, D is TRBD1 (6 bases). V dropped 4 bases and J dropped 6 bases, with 19 bases sitting between them. In germline, CDR1 is MGHRA, CDR2 YSYEKL. The CDR3 runs 17 residues. CDR3 nucleotides: TGCGCCAGCAGCCGTAGGTCCTTCGGGGACATTAATTCACCCCTCCACTTT. Protein sequence: CASSRRSFGDINSPLHF.

This clone was picked up many times. The sample carries other DNA sequences with the same CDR3. This chain joins TRBV4-3 and TRBJ1-1, with D possibly matching TRBD1 (5 bases). The V and J ends lost 0 bases and 1 base respectively, with 9 bases between them. The CDR3 length is 15 residues. Germline loops: CDR1 LGHNA, CDR2 YSLEER. The CDR3 nucleotides read TGCGCCAGCAGCCAAGATCCCGGGGGGAACACTGAAGCTTTCTTT. Encoded protein: CASSQDPGGNTEAFF.